The present TCR beta chain was sequenced within a study of identical twins. TCRdb reprocessed the 5' RACE reads via MiXCR and lists one record per CDR3 protein. Of 250,000 or so distinct CDR3 sequences listed, roughly 8.7% are singletons. In germline, CDR1 is MDHEN, CDR2 SYDVKM. This CDR3 comprises 18 residues. The J segment lost 4 bases and the V segment lost 6 bases, leaving 19 bases of the junction unmatched. This same sample was also part of a study on yellow fever vaccine responses in identical twins.

This receptor was taken from a woman between 18 and 29 years old in good health. Sequencing was carried out using CD8+ T cells sorted from blood. The V call is TRBV28, the J call TRBJ2-7; 9 bases map to TRBD1. The CDR3 DNA reads TGTGCCAGCAGCTATAGGGTCAGTAGGACAGGGGCGGATTACGAGCAGTACTTC. Residues: CASSYRVSRTGADYEQYF.